This T cell receptor (beta chain) was profiled in a study of T-cell reconstitution after alpha-beta-depleted transplantation in children. Notes on the study in general: Surviving recipient cells, namely T cells and thymic progenitors, were the source of high day-60 TCRbeta diversity in some patients. Reported findings indicate that, about two months after transplant, alpha-beta T cells came from several hundred expanded clones, which were derived from non-depleted graft cells. Fresh T-cell production supplied most of the T-cell counts and diversity seen one year after transplant.

For this clonotype: Its antigen is as yet unknown.

The CDR3 runs to 16 residues. CDR1 MGHRA and CDR2 YSYEKL come from the germline V gene. V lost 0 bases to trimming and J lost 4 bases, with 13 bases between them. During its preparation, the TCRbeta library received unique molecular identifiers. In TCRdb, the PCR reads were re-called with MiXCR into one record per CDR3 protein. This table holds approximately 650,000 distinct CDR3 sequences, under 15% found once. The chain carries TRBV4-1 and TRBJ2-1; D not resolved. This sequence was found in a girl aged 2-9 years with congenital amegakaryocytic thrombocytopenia, due to receive a stem cell transplant. The sample in question was PBMCs, obtained before TCRalphabeta/CD19-depleted stem cell transplant. The CDR3 region is CASSQDGRTPYNEQFF. The CDR3, as DNA: TGCGCCAGCAGCCAAGATGGAAGAACCCCTTACAATGAGCAGTTCTTC.